These 14 T cell receptor beta chains share one sample of origin, sequenced in a study of cytomegalovirus exposure and HLA in healthy donors. This PCR relied on a set of 60 Vbeta primers and 13 Jbeta primers. The table came from immunoSEQ multiplex PCR; TCRdb's copy has only in-frame clones and leaves some out. The sample yields roughly 130,000 clones, more than 80% seen once. Sequenced: PBMCs. The receptors come from a man between 25 and 39 years old in good health and CMV-seronegative.

This clone was observed once. The rearrangement links TRBV30 to TRBJ1-2, with D perhaps TRBD1 (6 bases). V lost 4 bases, J lost 7 bases, and 16 bases lay in between. Germline V lookup: CDR1 GTSNPN, CDR2 SVGIG (reference sequence). This CDR3 has 13 residues. CDR3: CAWKGSGASGYTF. The CDR3 region has the DNA TGTGCCTGGAAGGGTTCAGGGGCGAGTGGCTACACCTTC.

The chain is built from TRBV27 and TRBJ1-2; 9 bases line up with TRBD1. Germline V CDR1 and CDR2: MNHEY, SMNVEV (reference sequence). This CDR3 region has 15 residues. Unmatched junction bases numbered 11, after V lost 4 bases and J lost 8 bases. This chain's CDR3 is CASSSSRTGALGYTF. The CDR3 bases are TGTGCCAGCAGTTCTTCCCGGACAGGGGCGCTCGGCTACACCTTC.

V is TRBV4-1 and J is TRBJ2-5; 7 nucleotides align to TRBD2. Germline CDR1 and CDR2: MGHRA and YSYEKL. Trimming removed 4 bases from V and 4 bases from J; junction bases left unmatched: 3. This CDR3 has 13 amino acids. CDR3 in amino acids: CASSRRLAETQYF. Here the CDR3 DNA reads TGCGCCAGCAGCCGCAGACTAGCAGAGACCCAGTACTTC.

The chain recombines TRBV19 with TRBJ1-3; D possibly corresponds to TRBD1 (6 bases). Germline CDR1 reads LNHDA; CDR2 reads SQIVND (reference sequence). V was pared by 0 bases and J by 2 bases, with 8 bases between. The CDR3 runs to 15 residues. The CDR3 here is CASSIEGAPGNTIYF. CDR3 in DNA: TGTGCCAGTAGTATAGAGGGGGCGCCTGGAAACACCATATATTTT.

The genes are TRBV18 and TRBJ2-7, with D tentatively TRBD2 (6 bases). Trimming removed 0 bases from V and 6 bases from J, with 18 bases in between. Per the germline V gene, CDR1 is KGHSH and CDR2 is LQKENI. This CDR3 is 16 amino acids long. DNA for the CDR3: TGTGCCAGCTCACCACCAAGCCGAGATCGGGGGTCCGAGCAGTACTTC. Encoded protein: CASSPPSRDRGSEQYF.

The chain carries TRBV21-1 and TRBJ2-5; the table's D gene call, TRBD1, was not cross checked with the DNA. TRBV21-1 is a pseudogene locus. This CDR3 contains 15 residues. The CDR3, as DNA: TGTGCCAGCAGCAGGGACAGGGGGAAGGAAGAGACCCAGTACTTC. This encodes CASSRDRGKEETQYF.

This sequence joins TRBV11-2 and TRBJ2-5, with 14 bases that match TRBD2. Looked up from germline, CDR1 is SGHAT and CDR2 is FQNNGV. The CDR3 length is 15 residues. Trimming took 5 bases from V and 5 from J; bases not matched to a gene: 4. The CDR3 spells CASSQGTSGSETQYF. Written as DNA, the CDR3 is TGTGCCAGCAGCCAAGGGACTAGCGGGAGTGAGACCCAGTACTTC. Complete variable domain (other parts from reference TRBV11-2 and TRBJ2-5): EAGVAQSPRYKIIEKRQSVAFWCNPISGHATLYWYQQILGQGPKLLIQFQNNGVVDDSQLPKDRFSAERLKGVDSTLKIQPAKLEDSAVYLCASSQGTSGSETQYFGPGTRLLVL.

The chain recombines TRBV6-5 with TRBJ2-7, with a weak D call TRBD1 (7 bases). V was pared by 4 bases and J by 6 bases, with 16 bases between. The CDR3 spans 14 residues. The germline CDR1 and CDR2 sequences are MNHEY and SVGAGI. The CDR3 loop is CASSSQGGPFEQYF. In nucleotides, the CDR3 is TGTGCCAGCAGTTCCCAGGGGGGCCCTTTCGAGCAGTACTTC.

The V and J genes are TRBV27 and TRBJ1-4; 7 positions match TRBD1. The germline gives CDR1 MNHEY, CDR2 SMNVEV (reference sequence). V dropped 7 bases and J dropped 11; count of bases not matched to a gene: 7. This CDR3 comprises 12 residues. The CDR3 is CASTIGGAKLFF. CDR3 in DNA: TGTGCCAGCACTATAGGGGGCGCGAAACTGTTTTTT.

The gene calls are TRBV10-1 and TRBJ2-2, with 7 bases identical to TRBD2. V was clipped by 3 bases and J by 1 base; unmatched bases: 2. Germline V CDR1 and CDR2: WNHNN, SYGVQD (reference sequence). CDR3 size: 15 residues. The CDR3: CASSDTGGNTGELFF. As DNA, the CDR3 is TGCGCCAGCAGTGATACGGGAGGGAACACCGGGGAGCTGTTTTTT.

This chain joins TRBV29-1 and TRBJ1-1; possible D gene TRBD1, 6 bases. V shed 7 bases and J shed 5 bases, with 17 bases lying between them. Germline-derived CDR1 and CDR2 are SQVTM and ANQGSEA. This CDR3 contains 13 residues. In DNA form, the CDR3 reads TGCAGCGGCCTTCAGGGGCAGGAGACTGAAGCTTTCTTT. This codes for CSGLQGQETEAFF.

The chain couples TRBV7-9 to TRBJ2-3; a weak D match, TRBD1 (6 bases). This CDR3 spans 14 amino acids. The V gene's germline CDR1 is SEHNR and CDR2 FQNEAQ (reference sequence). The V gene lost 3 bases and the J gene lost 4 bases, with 11 bases spanning the gap. The CDR3 is CASSFPTGPDTQYF. The CDR3 DNA sequence: TGTGCCAGCAGCTTCCCGACAGGCCCAGATACGCAGTATTTT.

V usage is TRBV7-9 and J usage is TRBJ2-3; D not certain. Deletions cut 4 bases from V and 4 bases from J, with 9 bases between. Germline V gives CDR1 SEHNR, CDR2 FQNEAQ (reference sequence). The CDR3 contains 13 residues. The CDR3 coding sequence is TGTGCCAGCAGCTCCCAACTCGCAGATACGCAGTATTTT. It is translated as CASSSQLADTQYF.

In its sample, this clone was seen once. The chain is built from TRBV27 and TRBJ1-2; D remains unclear. The germline gives CDR1 MNHEY, CDR2 SMNVEV (reference sequence). The CDR3 consists of 15 residues. V was trimmed by 3 bases and J by 7 bases, leaving 18 bases between them. This CDR3 reads CASSLIGSRSGGYTF. CDR3 coding DNA: TGTGCCAGCAGTTTGATCGGTTCGCGATCGGGTGGCTACACCTTC.